Listed below are T cell receptor beta chains from one sample, sequenced in a study of cytomegalovirus exposure and HLA in healthy donors. Method: immunoSEQ multiplex PCR; TCRdb's copy keeps in-frame clones and lacks some. This sample yields approximately 150,000 clones, of which around 75% are seen a single time; roughly 3.4% belongs to the top ten. Material for sequencing was PBMCs. Receptors originate from a human donor in good health. Each CDR3 is given with its conserved first and last residue. D genes are given only for firm matches. A clone size is listed for some rows: how often the clone was seen (once, few, many), or a class if it is expanded.

>TRBV9|.|TRBJ2-7|TRBD2
CASSVGIAGGPYEQYF
TGTGCCAGCAGCGTAGGTATAGCGGGGGGACCCTACGAGCAGTACTTC
>TRBV30|.|TRBJ2-7|TRBD2
CAWRQLAGYEQYF
TGTGCCTGGAGGCAACTAGCGGGGTACGAGCAGTACTTC
>TRBV11-2|once|TRBJ2-1|.
CASSLESQWAPSYNEQFF
TGTGCCAGCAGCTTAGAGTCACAGTGGGCACCTTCCTACAATGAGCAGTTCTTC
>TRBV28|.|TRBJ2-7|.
CASSFQRAAGTLDYEQYF
TGTGCCAGCAGTTTTCAAAGGGCGGCGGGAACCTTGGACTACGAGCAGTACTTC
>TRBV27|.|TRBJ2-7|.
CASSFGRTYEQYF
TGTGCCAGCAGTTTCGGCAGGACCTACGAGCAGTACTTC
>TRBV4-1|few|TRBJ2-7|TRBD2
CASSQGLADAEYF
TGCGCCAGCAGCCAAGGTCTAGCGGACGCTGAGTACTTC
>TRBV7-9|few|TRBJ2-3|.
CASSFAGIGEGTQYF
TGTGCCAGCAGCTTTGCGGGGATTGGAGAGGGTACGCAGTATTTT
>TRBV21-1|.|TRBJ2-2|.
CASSKNCGQGNIDTGELFF
TGTGCCAGCAGCAAAAACTGCGGACAGGGGAACATCGACACCGGGGAGCTGTTTTTT
>TRBV28|.|TRBJ1-4|TRBD1
CASRQGFVNEKLFF
TGTGCCAGCAGACAGGGGTTTGTTAATGAAAAACTGTTTTTT
>TRBV6-5|.|TRBJ2-7|.
CASSPGLLSYEQYF
TGTGCCAGCAGCCCGGGACTCCTCTCCTACGAGCAGTACTTC
>TRBV9|.|TRBJ2-3|TRBD2
CASSVVSAGDPSQYF
TGTGCCAGCAGCGTAGTCTCAGCGGGGGACCCCTCGCAGTATTTT
>TRBV29-1|.|TRBJ2-5|.
CSVEGYTGETQYF
TGCAGCGTTGAGGGGTATACAGGAGAGACCCAGTACTTC
>TRBV2|once|TRBJ2-3|.
CASSEGTTSTDTQYF
TGTGCCAGCAGTGAAGGGACTACTAGCACAGATACGCAGTATTTT
>TRBV6-5|.|TRBJ2-7|.
CASSPTVGGGEQYF
TGTGCCAGCAGTCCAACCGTAGGGGGGGGCGAGCAGTACTTC
>TRBV6-5|few|TRBJ2-1|.
CASSSVGEDYNEQFF
TGTGCCAGCAGTTCAGTGGGAGAAGACTACAATGAGCAGTTCTTC
>TRBV5-4|.|TRBJ2-7|.
CASSLNGHGYEQYF
TGTGCCAGCAGCTTGAACGGACACGGCTACGAGCAGTACTTC
>TRBV28|.|TRBJ1-1|TRBD1
CASSLEWTGAFF
TGTGCCAGCAGTCTGGAATGGACAGGTGCTTTCTTT
>TRBV6-5|.|TRBJ1-5|TRBD1
CASGDRNQPQHF
TGTGCCAGCGGGGACAGAAATCAGCCCCAGCATTTT
>TRBV28|.|TRBJ2-7|.
CASTPPRVSSYEQYF
TGTGCCAGCACCCCTCCCAGGGTTTCCTCCTACGAGCAGTACTTC
>TRBV5-4|.|TRBJ1-2|TRBD1
CASSPWTGRGYTF
TGTGCCAGCAGCCCTTGGACAGGGCGTGGCTACACCTTC
>TRBV30|.|TRBJ1-5|.
CAWSEVAGGQPQHF
TGTGCCTGGAGTGAAGTGGCAGGAGGTCAGCCCCAGCATTTT
>TRBV4-3|.|TRBJ2-7|TRBD1
CASGHLGQGVHEQYF
TGCGCCAGCGGCCACTTGGGACAGGGAGTCCACGAGCAGTACTTC
>TRBV20-1|.|TRBJ1-4|.
CSAGSNEKLFF
TGCAGTGCGGGGAGCAATGAAAAACTGTTTTTT
>TRBV18|.|TRBJ2-7|.
CASSPLDRFYEQYF
TGTGCCAGCTCACCCCTCGACAGATTCTACGAGCAGTACTTC
>TRBV6-1|once|TRBJ1-1|.
CASSDRSRTEAFF
TGTGCCAGCAGTGATAGGTCGCGGACTGAAGCTTTCTTT
>TRBV5-1|.|TRBJ1-1|TRBD1
CASSLAGQGAEAFF
TGCGCCAGCAGCTTGGCCGGGCAGGGGGCTGAAGCTTTCTTT
>TRBV11-3|.|TRBJ2-7|TRBD2
CASSSSGGLDEQYF
TGTGCCAGCAGCTCGTCGGGGGGGCTGGACGAGCAGTACTTC
>TRBV7-6|once|TRBJ2-7|TRBD2
CASSSPTSGDLEQYF
TGTGCCAGCAGCTCCCCGACTAGCGGGGACCTCGAGCAGTACTTC
>TRBV6-1|.|TRBJ2-1|.
CASSGGPGLQQFF
TGTGCCAGCAGCGGGGGGCCGGGTCTTCAGCAGTTCTTC
>TRBV5-1|.|TRBJ2-7|TRBD1
CASSPTGTGRTYEQYF
TGCGCCAGCAGCCCAACCGGGACAGGCAGAACCTACGAGCAGTACTTC
>TRBV6-6|.|TRBJ2-2|TRBD2
CASSRPALAGEGELFF
TGTGCCAGCAGTCGCCCGGCACTAGCGGGGGAAGGGGAGCTGTTTTTT
>TRBV5-6|few|TRBJ2-7|TRBD2
CASGYPGGTPYEQYF
TGTGCCAGCGGGTACCCGGGAGGAACTCCCTACGAGCAGTACTTC
>TRBV19|few|TRBJ2-1|.
CASSSGTSSYNEQFF
TGTGCCAGTTCGAGCGGGACAAGCTCCTACAATGAGCAGTTCTTC